Below are 20 T cell receptor beta chains sequenced from a single sample in a study of OX40 agonist ivuxolimab in advanced cancers. Here immunoSEQ multiplex PCR was the method, and the copy in TCRdb shows in-frame clones only, minus some. The data contain fewer than 85,000 clones, around 80% of them seen just once; the ten biggest clones take up about 5.7%. This material consisted of CD4+ or CD8+ T cells sorted from blood, taken in a trial of the OX40 agonist ivuxolimab. These receptors were collected from an adult with an advanced solid tumor such as melanoma, head and neck, liver or kidney cancer.

The sample holds a few counts of this clone. The CDR3 spells CASRGRQTYNEQFF. CDR3 bases: TGTGCCAGCAGGGGAAGACAGACCTACAATGAGCAGTTCTTC. The chain employs TRBV6-6 and TRBJ2-1; maybe TRBD1 (5 bases). This CDR3 comprises 14 residues. Germline V gene data show CDR1 as MNHNY and CDR2 as SVGAGI (reference sequence). Trimming cost V 6 bases and J 2 bases, with 11 bases left between them.

The CDR3 coding sequence is TGTGCCAGCAGCTTGTCGAGCAATACGCAGTATTTT. Its protein is CASSLSSNTQYF. The V gene is TRBV5-8, the J gene TRBJ2-3; D is undetermined. The CDR3 extends over 12 amino acids. CDR1 and CDR2 from the germline V gene are SGHTS and YDEGEE. V was cut by 1 base and J by 7 bases, with 7 bases left in between.

The chain carries TRBV11-3 and TRBJ2-3; possible D gene TRBD2, 5 bases. The V gene's germline CDR1 is SGHNT and CDR2 YENEEA. Trimming shortened V by 4 bases and J by 2 bases, and 10 bases separated the two germline ends. The CDR3 length is 14 residues. CDR3 DNA: TGTGCCAGCAGCTCCGGGAAGAACACAGATACGCAGTATTTT. The encoded protein is CASSSGKNTDTQYF.

This clone was seen more than once but under ten times. The rearrangement uses TRBV19 and TRBJ1-5; D not resolved. V lost 6 bases, J lost 0 bases, and 6 bases lay in between. CDR1 and CDR2 (germline): LNHDA, SQIVND (reference sequence). This CDR3 spans 13 amino acids. Here the CDR3 DNA reads TGTGCCAGTAGGTCGTTTAGCAATCAGCCCCAGCATTTT. Protein: CASRSFSNQPQHF.

V is TRBV2 and J is TRBJ2-1, with 7 bases identical to TRBD1. The J segment lost 4 bases and the V segment lost 8 bases, leaving 8 bases of the junction unmatched. In germline, CDR1 is SNHLY, CDR2 FYNNEI. The CDR3 is made up of 14 amino acids. CDR3 in DNA: TGTGCCAGCTTAACAGGGGTTGGATACAATGAGCAGTTCTTC. Its translation: CASLTGVGYNEQFF.

The chain combines TRBV4-3 with TRBJ1-3; D is undetermined. V dropped 0 bases and J dropped 9 bases, with 12 bases sitting between them. The germline V gene encodes CDR1 LGHNA and CDR2 YSLEER. The CDR3 totals 14 residues. The CDR3 here is CASSQDSGMGTIYF. DNA of the CDR3: TGCGCCAGCAGCCAAGACAGCGGTATGGGCACCATATATTTT.

This chain joins TRBV7-3 and TRBJ2-2; 10 positions agree with TRBD1. The CDR3 is 15 amino acids. V lost 4 bases, J lost 4 bases, and 3 bases stayed unmatched. The V gene's germline CDR1 is SGHTA and CDR2 FQGTGA. The chain's CDR3 is CASSSRTGGTGELFF. The CDR3 DNA reads TGTGCCAGCAGCTCCAGGACAGGGGGCACCGGGGAGCTGTTTTTT.

The rearrangement joins TRBV5-6 to TRBJ2-1, with D perhaps being TRBD1 or TRBD2 (5 bases each). V was cut by 4 bases and J by 9 bases, with 14 bases left in between. This CDR3 is 13 amino acids long. CDR1 and CDR2 from the germline V gene are SGHDT and YYEEEE. The CDR3 spells CASSPRGLVEQFF. CDR3 bases: TGTGCCAGCAGCCCGAGGGGATTGGTTGAGCAGTTCTTC.

The chain combines TRBV30 with TRBJ1-2; D uncertain. V lost 5 bases to trimming and J lost 2 bases, with 9 bases between them. Germline assignment: CDR1 GTSNPN and CDR2 SVGIG (reference sequence). This CDR3 has 12 amino acids. CDR3: CAWSRPNYGYTF. CDR3 in DNA: TGTGCCTGGTCCAGGCCCAACTATGGCTACACCTTC.

The CDR3 protein is CASSEVRGVTEAFF. CDR3 coding DNA: TGTGCCAGCAGTGAAGTCAGGGGGGTCACTGAAGCTTTCTTT. The chain uses TRBV2 and TRBJ1-1, with 7 bases matching TRBD1. Germline trimming cut 1 base from V and 4 bases from J; bases unmatched to any gene: 3. The CDR3 has 14 amino acids. Germline lookup yields CDR1 SNHLY and CDR2 FYNNEI.

The count of this clone is one. The rearrangement links TRBV28 to TRBJ1-5, with a weak D call TRBD1 (5 bases). This CDR3 comprises 13 residues. The V and J ends lost 8 bases and 3 bases respectively, with 11 bases between them. CDR1 is MDHEN, CDR2 SYDVKM, per germline. The CDR3 DNA reads as TGTGCCAGCCGGGGCAGGCACAATCAGCCCCAGCATTTT. Translating gives CASRGRHNQPQHF.

The chain employs TRBV9 and TRBJ1-3, with D possibly being TRBD1 (6 bases). V dropped 0 bases and J dropped 8 bases, with 12 bases sitting between them. This CDR3 comprises 14 residues. In germline, CDR1 is SGDLS, CDR2 YYNGEE. CDR3 bases: TGTGCCAGCAGCGTAGGACAGGCGGAAGACACCATATATTTT. This gives the protein CASSVGQAEDTIYF.

J is TRBJ2-2 and V is TRBV19; 9 bases are a match to TRBD2. CDR3 size: 16 residues. Germline values: CDR1 LNHDA, CDR2 SQIVND (reference sequence). Trimming cost V 3 bases and J 3 bases; bases outside gene matches: 5. CDR3 protein: CASSMAGGSDTGELFF. The CDR3 DNA reads TGTGCCAGTAGTATGGCGGGAGGGTCCGACACCGGGGAGCTGTTTTTT.

The chain joins TRBV7-2 to TRBJ2-7; 13 nucleotides match TRBD2. This CDR3 comprises 17 residues. After removal of 3 bases from V and 4 bases from J, the junction contained 9 bases not matched to a gene. Germline V gene sequence: CDR1 SGHTA, CDR2 FQGNSA. The CDR3 loop reads CASSLGPLAGGPYEQYF. Written as DNA, the CDR3 is TGTGCCAGCAGCTTGGGCCCACTAGCGGGGGGGCCTTACGAGCAGTACTTC.

This clone was seen only a few times. The chain employs TRBV28 and TRBJ2-7; TRBD2 aligns across 9 bases. V lost 3 bases to trimming and J lost 5 bases; unmatched junction nucleotides: 14. Germline V CDR1 and CDR2: MDHEN, SYDVKM. This CDR3 has 17 amino acids. CDR3 amino acids: CASSFWGGRAAGNEQYF. As DNA, the CDR3 is TGTGCCAGCAGTTTTTGGGGCGGGAGGGCCGCAGGGAACGAGCAGTACTTC.

V gene TRBV7-2 combines with J gene TRBJ2-1; D might be TRBD2 (6 bases). The germline V gene has CDR1 SGHTA and CDR2 FQGNSA. Trimming left V 10 bases short and J 4 bases short, with 17 bases between. This CDR3 is 14 amino acids long. The CDR3 reads CATTLGSGYNEQFF. The CDR3 DNA reads as TGTGCCACCACCCTTGGTAGCGGTTACAATGAGCAGTTCTTC.

The gene calls are TRBV9 and TRBJ2-5; weak D call: TRBD1 (5 bases). The J call may be in error: the DNA end matches TRBJ2-7 better. Germline V gives CDR1 SGDLS, CDR2 YYNGEE. The CDR3 runs 16 residues. This CDR3 is CASSPVSYTGGYEQYF. The CDR3 nucleotides are TGTGCCAGCAGCCCCGTGAGTTACACAGGCGGCTACGAGCAGTACTTC.

This clone was detected ten times or more. This is likely a read error, given that the CDR3 carries no conserved phenylalanine or tryptophan at its end. Because the CDR3's place on the DNA is in doubt, the DNA is left out and the CDR3 is given as listed by TCRdb. CDR3 loop: CASSYEGDDRG. The chain has TRBV6-5 and TRBJ1-4. From germline, CDR1 is MNHEY and CDR2 SVGAGI. The length of the CDR3 is 11 amino acids, counting both ends.

The chain links TRBV6-5 to TRBJ1-2; 9 bases fit TRBD1. The germline V gene has CDR1 MNHEY and CDR2 SVGAGI. The trim removed 3 bases at V and 5 bases at J, leaving 7 bases unmatched. This CDR3 has 15 amino acids. The CDR3 is CASSYRGQGSYGYTF. The CDR3 DNA reads as TGTGCCAGCAGTTATCGGGGACAGGGAAGTTATGGCTACACCTTC.

The chain couples TRBV18 to TRBJ2-3, with 13 bases lining up with TRBD2. The CDR3 loop spans 15 amino acids. Trimming took 2 bases from V and 4 from J; bases not matched to a gene: 0. From germline, CDR1 is KGHSH and CDR2 LQKENI. The CDR3 reads CASSPTSGRADTQYF. Written as DNA, the CDR3 is TGTGCCAGCTCACCAACTAGCGGGAGGGCAGATACGCAGTATTTT. Supplemented by reference TRBV18 and TRBJ2-3, the full variable domain reads NAGVMQNPRHLVRRRGQEARLRCSPMKGHSHVYWYRQLPEEGLKFMVYLQKENIIDESGMPKERFSAEFPKEGPSILRIQQVVRGDSAAYFCASSPTSGRADTQYFGPGTRLTVL.